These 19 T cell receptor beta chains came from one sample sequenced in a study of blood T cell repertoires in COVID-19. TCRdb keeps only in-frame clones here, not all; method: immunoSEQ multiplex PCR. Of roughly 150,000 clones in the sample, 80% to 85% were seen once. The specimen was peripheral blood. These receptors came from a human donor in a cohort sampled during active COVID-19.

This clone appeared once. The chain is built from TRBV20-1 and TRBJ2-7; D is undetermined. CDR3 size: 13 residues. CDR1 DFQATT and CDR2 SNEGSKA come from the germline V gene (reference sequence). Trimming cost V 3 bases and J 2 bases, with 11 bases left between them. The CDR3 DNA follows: TGCAGTGCTAGTCTGGGCATAGCCTACGAGCAGTACTTC. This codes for CSASLGIAYEQYF.

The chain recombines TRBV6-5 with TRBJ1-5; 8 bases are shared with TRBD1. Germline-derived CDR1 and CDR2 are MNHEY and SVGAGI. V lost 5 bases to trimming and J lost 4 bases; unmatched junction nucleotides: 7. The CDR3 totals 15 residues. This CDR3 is CASSPTGGKNQPQHF. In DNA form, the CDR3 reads TGTGCCAGCAGTCCTACAGGGGGAAAGAATCAGCCCCAGCATTTT.

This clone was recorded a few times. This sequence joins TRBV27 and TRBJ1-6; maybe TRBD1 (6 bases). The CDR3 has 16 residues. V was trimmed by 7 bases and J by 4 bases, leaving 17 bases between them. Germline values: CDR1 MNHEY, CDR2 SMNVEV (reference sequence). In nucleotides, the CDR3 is TGTGCCAGCACTCAGGGGCAGGGAAGATATAATTCACCCCTCCACTTT. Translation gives CASTQGQGRYNSPLHF.

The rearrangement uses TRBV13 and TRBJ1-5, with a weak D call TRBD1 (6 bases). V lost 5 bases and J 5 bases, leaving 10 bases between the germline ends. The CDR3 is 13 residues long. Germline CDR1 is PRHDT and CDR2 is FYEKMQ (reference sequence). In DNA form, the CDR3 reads TGTGCCAGCAGCAAGACAGGAGATCAGCCCCAGCATTTT. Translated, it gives CASSKTGDQPQHF.

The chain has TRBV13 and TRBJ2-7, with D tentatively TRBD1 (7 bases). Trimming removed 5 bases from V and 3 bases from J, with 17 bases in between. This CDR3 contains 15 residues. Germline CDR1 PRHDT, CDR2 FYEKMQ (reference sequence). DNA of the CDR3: TGTGCCAGCAGCGGACAGGAGGGGGCCCGCTACGAGCAGTACTTC. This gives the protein CASSGQEGARYEQYF.

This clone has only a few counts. CDR3 bases: TGTGCCAGCCGATACAGACGGATTTATAATTCACCCCTCCACTTT. It specifies CASRYRRIYNSPLHF. The V call is TRBV28, the J call TRBJ1-6; D call uncertain. Trimming took 8 bases from V and 4 from J, leaving 15 bases between them. The CDR3 loop spans 15 amino acids. Germline CDR1 reads MDHEN; CDR2 reads SYDVKM.

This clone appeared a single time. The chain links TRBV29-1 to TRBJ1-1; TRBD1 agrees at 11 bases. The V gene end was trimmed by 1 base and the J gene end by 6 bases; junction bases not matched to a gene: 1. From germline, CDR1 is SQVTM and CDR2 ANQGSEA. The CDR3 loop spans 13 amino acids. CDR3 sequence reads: CSVEGTGGPEAFF. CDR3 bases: TGCAGCGTTGAAGGGACAGGGGGCCCTGAAGCTTTCTTT.

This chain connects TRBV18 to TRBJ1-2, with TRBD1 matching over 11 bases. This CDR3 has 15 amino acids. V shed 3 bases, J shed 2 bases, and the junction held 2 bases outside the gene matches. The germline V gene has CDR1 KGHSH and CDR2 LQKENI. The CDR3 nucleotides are TGTGCCAGCTCACCTGGACAGGGGGCCAACTATGGCTACACCTTC. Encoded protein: CASSPGQGANYGYTF.

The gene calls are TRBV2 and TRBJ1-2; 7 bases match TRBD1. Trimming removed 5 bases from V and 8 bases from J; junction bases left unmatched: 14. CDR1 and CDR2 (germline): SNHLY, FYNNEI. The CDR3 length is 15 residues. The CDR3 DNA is TGTGCCAGCAGTCAGGGATACCCACAGGGGTCCGGCTACACCTTC. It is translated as CASSQGYPQGSGYTF.

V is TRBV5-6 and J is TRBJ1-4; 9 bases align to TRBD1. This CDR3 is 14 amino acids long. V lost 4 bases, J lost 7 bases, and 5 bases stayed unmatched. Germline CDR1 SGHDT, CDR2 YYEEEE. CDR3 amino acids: CASSPGTGPEKLFF. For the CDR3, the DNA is TGTGCCAGCAGCCCGGGGACAGGGCCTGAAAAACTGTTTTTT.

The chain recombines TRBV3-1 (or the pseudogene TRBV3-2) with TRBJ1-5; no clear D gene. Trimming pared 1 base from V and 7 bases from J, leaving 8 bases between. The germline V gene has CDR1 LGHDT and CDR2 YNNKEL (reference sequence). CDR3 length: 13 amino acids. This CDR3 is CASSQGHRQPQHF. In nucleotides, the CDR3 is TGTGCCAGCAGCCAAGGCCACCGGCAGCCCCAGCATTTT.

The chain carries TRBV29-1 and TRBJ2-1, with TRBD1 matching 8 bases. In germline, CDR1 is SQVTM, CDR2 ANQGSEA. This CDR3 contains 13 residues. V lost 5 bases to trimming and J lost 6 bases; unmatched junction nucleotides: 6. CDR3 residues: CSVRTGIVNEQFF. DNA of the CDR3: TGCAGCGTTAGGACAGGGATCGTCAATGAGCAGTTCTTC.

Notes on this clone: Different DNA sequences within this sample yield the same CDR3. CDR3 sequence (DNA): TGTGCCAGCAGTTACAGAGGGAATAATTCACCCCTCCACTTT. Its translation: CASSYRGNNSPLHF. This chain links TRBV6-5 with TRBJ1-6; D unresolved. Per the germline V gene, CDR1 is MNHEY and CDR2 is SVGAGI. V was clipped by 2 bases and J by 5 bases, with 7 bases between them. The CDR3 is 14 residues long.

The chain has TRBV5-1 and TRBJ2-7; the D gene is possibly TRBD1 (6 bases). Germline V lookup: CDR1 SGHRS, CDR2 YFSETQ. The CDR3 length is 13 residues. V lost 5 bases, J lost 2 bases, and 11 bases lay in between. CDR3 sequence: CASRQGLTYEQYF. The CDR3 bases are TGCGCCAGCAGACAGGGTTTAACCTACGAGCAGTACTTC.

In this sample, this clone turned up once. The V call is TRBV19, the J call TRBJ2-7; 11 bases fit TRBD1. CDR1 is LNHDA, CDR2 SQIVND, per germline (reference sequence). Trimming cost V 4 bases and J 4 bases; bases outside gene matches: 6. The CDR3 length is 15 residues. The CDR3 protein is CASSTSGQGEYEQYF. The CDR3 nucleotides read TGTGCCAGTAGTACCTCGGGACAGGGGGAATACGAGCAGTACTTC. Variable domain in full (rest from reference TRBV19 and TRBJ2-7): DGGITQSPKYLFRKEGQNVTLSCEQNLNHDAMYWYRQDPGQGLRLIYYSQIVNDFQKGDIAEGYSVSREKKESFPLTVTSAQKNPTAFYLCASSTSGQGEYEQYFGPGTRLTVT.

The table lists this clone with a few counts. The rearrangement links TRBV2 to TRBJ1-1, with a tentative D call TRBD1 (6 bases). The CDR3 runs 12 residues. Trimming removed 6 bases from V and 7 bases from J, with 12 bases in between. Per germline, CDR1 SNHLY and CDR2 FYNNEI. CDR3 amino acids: CASRVQGIEAFF. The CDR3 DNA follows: TGTGCCAGCAGAGTACAGGGAATTGAAGCTTTCTTT.

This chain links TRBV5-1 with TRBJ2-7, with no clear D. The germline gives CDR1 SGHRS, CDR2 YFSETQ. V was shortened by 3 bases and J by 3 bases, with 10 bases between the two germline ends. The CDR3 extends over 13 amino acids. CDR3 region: CASSSSNIYEQYF. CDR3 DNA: TGCGCCAGCAGCTCAAGCAATATCTACGAGCAGTACTTC.

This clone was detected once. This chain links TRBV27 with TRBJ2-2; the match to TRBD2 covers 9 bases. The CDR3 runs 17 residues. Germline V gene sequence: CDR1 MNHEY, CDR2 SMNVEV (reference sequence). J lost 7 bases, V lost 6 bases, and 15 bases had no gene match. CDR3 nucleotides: TGTGCCAGCAGCAAAAGGGCGGGGGGGTCCGAACACGGGGAGCTGTTTTTT. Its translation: CASSKRAGGSEHGELFF.

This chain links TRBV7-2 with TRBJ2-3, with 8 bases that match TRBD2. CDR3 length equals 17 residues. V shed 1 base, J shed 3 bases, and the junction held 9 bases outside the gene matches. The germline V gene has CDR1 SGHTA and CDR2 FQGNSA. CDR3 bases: TGTGCCAGCAGCTTAGTAGGGGGACTAGGTCGTACAGATACGCAGTATTTT. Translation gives CASSLVGGLGRTDTQYF.